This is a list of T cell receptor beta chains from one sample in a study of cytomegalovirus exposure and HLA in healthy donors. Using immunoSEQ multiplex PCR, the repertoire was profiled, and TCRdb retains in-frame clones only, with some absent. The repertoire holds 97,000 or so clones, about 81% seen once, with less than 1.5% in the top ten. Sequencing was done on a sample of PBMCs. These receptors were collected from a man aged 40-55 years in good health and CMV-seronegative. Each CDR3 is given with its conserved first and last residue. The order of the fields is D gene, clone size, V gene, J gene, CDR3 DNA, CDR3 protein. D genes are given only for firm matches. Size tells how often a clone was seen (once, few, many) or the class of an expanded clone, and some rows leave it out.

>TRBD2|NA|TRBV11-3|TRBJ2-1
TGTGCCAGCAGCTTAGACCCAGCGGGGGGAATATACAATGAGCAGTTCTTC
CASSLDPAGGIYNEQFF
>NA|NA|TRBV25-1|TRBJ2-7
TGTGCCAGCAGTGAATATCTGGACAACGAGCAGTACTTC
CASSEYLDNEQYF
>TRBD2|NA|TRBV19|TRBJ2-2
TGTGCCAGTAGAGGGACTAGCGGATACACCGGGGAGCTGTTTTTT
CASRGTSGYTGELFF
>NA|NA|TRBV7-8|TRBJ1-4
TGTGCCAGCGGGAGAGGACAGACTAATGAAAAACTGTTTTTT
CASGRGQTNEKLFF
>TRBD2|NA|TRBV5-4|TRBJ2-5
TGTGCCAGCAGCTTGGCCGCTAGCGGGGGACAAGAGACCCAGTACTTC
CASSLAASGGQETQYF
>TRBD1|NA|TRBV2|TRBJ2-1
TGTGCCAGCAGCGCTTCAGGGGGCTACAATGAGCAGTTCTTC
CASSASGGYNEQFF
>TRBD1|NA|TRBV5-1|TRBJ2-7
TGCGCCAGCAGCTCAAGGCGCGAGGGGGCACCACAGGCCTACGAGCAGTACTTC
CASSSRREGAPQAYEQYF
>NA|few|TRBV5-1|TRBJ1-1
TGCGCCAGCAGCTCGCCCCCCGGGAGGGAAGCTTTCTTT
CASSSPPGREAFF
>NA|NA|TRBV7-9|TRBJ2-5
TGTGCCAGCAGCTTATCCGGGGATGGTGAGACCCAGTACTTC
CASSLSGDGETQYF
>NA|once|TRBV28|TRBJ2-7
TGTGCCAGCAGTTTACCTGACAGCTCCTACGAGCGGTACTTC
CASSLPDSSYERYF
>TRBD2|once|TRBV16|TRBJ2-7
TGTGCCAGCAGCCAATCTGGGGCCGGGGGGAGCTCCTACGAGCAGTACTTC
CASSQSGAGGSSYEQYF
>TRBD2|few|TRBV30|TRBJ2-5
TGTGCCTGGGGAAACGGACCTAGCGGGGGGGAGACCCAGTACTTC
CAWGNGPSGGETQYF
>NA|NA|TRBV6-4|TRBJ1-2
TGTGCCAGCAGTGCACTAACAGGGCCCAACTATGGCTACACCTTC
CASSALTGPNYGYTF
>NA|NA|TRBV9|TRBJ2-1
TGTGCCAGCAGCGTAATGGAGACTATTATCAATGAGCAGTTCTTC
CASSVMETIINEQFF
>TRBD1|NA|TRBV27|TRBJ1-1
TGTGCCAGCAGTTTAGCTGCCTGGGGACAGCACACTGAAGCTTTCTTT
CASSLAAWGQHTEAFF
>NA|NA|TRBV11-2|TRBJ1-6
TGTGCCAGCAGCTTAGATCGGGCAGGGTTTGTGGATTCACCCCTCCACTTT
CASSLDRAGFVDSPLHF
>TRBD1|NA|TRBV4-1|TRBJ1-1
TGCGCCAGCAGCCAAGATGGAACAGGGGTTAACACTGAAGCTTTCTTT
CASSQDGTGVNTEAFF